The subject of this entry is one T cell receptor beta chain. The data derive from a study of T cells in localized non-small cell lung cancer. Profiled with immunoSEQ multiplex PCR; TCRdb holds only in-frame clones, not every one. The sample includes about 31,000 clones, roughly 87% seen only once; the top ten take 4.2%. V trimming: 4 bases; J trimming: 0 bases; junction bases outside the gene matches: 5. The length of the CDR3 is 16 residues. Germline V gives CDR1 SEHNR, CDR2 FQNEAQ (reference sequence). This sequence originates from a woman aged 35-75 years with stage III lung adenocarcinoma. The chain joins TRBV7-9 to TRBJ2-7; TRBD1 matches at 11 bases. The sequencing used peripheral blood mononuclear cells, collected before any cancer treatment. CDR3 amino acids: CASSSGTGGSSYEQYF. As DNA, the CDR3 is TGTGCCAGCAGCTCCGGGACAGGGGGTTCCTCCTACGAGCAGTACTTC.